Listed below are T cell receptor beta chains from one sample, sequenced in a study of monozygotic twins with inflammatory bowel disease. TCRdb reprocessed the 5' RACE reads and reports one entry per CDR3 protein, with no DNA. The sample totals approximately 400,000 distinct CDR3 sequences. The specimen sequenced was blood. The receptor source for this set is a human donor with ulcerative colitis or Crohn's disease, or a healthy co-twin of an affected twin (not recorded which). The CDR3 runs from the conserved cysteine through the conserved F or W.

TRBJ2-3,TRBV29-1,CSVGTYTDTQYF
TRBJ2-7,TRBV7-9,CASSLTQGAYEQYF
TRBJ2-1,TRBV10-3,CAISGGRDNEQFF
TRBJ1-1,TRBV18,CASSRQAGGEAFF
TRBJ2-6,TRBV5-6,CASSLYGVTGANVLTF
TRBJ2-1,TRBV11-3,CASSSGYNEQFF
TRBJ2-6,TRBV9,CASSVPGQGNSGANVLTF
TRBJ2-7,TRBV15,CATSVGPFYEQYF
TRBJ2-2,TRBV7-9,CASSQTDGNTGELFF
TRBJ2-6,TRBV5-1,CASGPGSGANVLTF
TRBJ2-7,TRBV5-1,CASSLSPPVREQYF
TRBJ2-2,TRBV5-1,CASSPRGAFTGELFF
TRBJ2-1,TRBV6-1,CASSPDGGRANEQFF
TRBJ2-1,TRBV10-3,CAITGETISGRAENEQFF